The 29 T cell receptor beta chains in this list originate from one sample, sequenced in a study of blood T cell repertoires in COVID-19. The assay was immunoSEQ multiplex PCR, and TCRdb's table has in-frame clones only and misses some. The sample holds about 250,000 clones; 70% to 90% are singletons and the top ten take 6% to 6.5%. The sequencing input was peripheral blood. The receptors come from a woman aged 25 to 39 with COVID-19, enrolled during active disease.

The V call is TRBV7-8, the J call TRBJ2-1, with 10 nucleotides matching TRBD1. Germline values: CDR1 SGHVS, CDR2 FQNEAQ. The CDR3 runs to 14 residues. V trimming: 3 bases; J trimming: 7 bases; junction bases outside the gene matches: 3. In nucleotides, the CDR3 is TGTGCCAGCAGCTTGGGGACAGGGGTAAATGAGCAGTTCTTC. The encoded protein is CASSLGTGVNEQFF.

The rearrangement links TRBV4-3 to TRBJ2-7; D is undetermined. The CDR3 sequence is 14 residues long. V was clipped by 1 base and J by 1 base, with 8 bases between them. CDR1 and CDR2 (germline): LGHNA, YSLEER. Written as DNA, the CDR3 is TGCGCCAGCAGCCAAGGTACAGTTTCCTACGAGCAGTACTTC. Its protein is CASSQGTVSYEQYF.

As DNA, the CDR3 is TGTGCCAGCAGCTTCGGGGGGGACCTCCTAGATGGCTACACCTTC. It codes for CASSFGGDLLDGYTF. V usage is TRBV7-9 and J usage is TRBJ1-2, with D perhaps matching TRBD1 (5 bases). Germline values: CDR1 SEHNR, CDR2 FQNEAQ (reference sequence). With 3 bases removed from V and 6 bases from J, the gap between germline ends came to 17 bases. CDR3 length equals 15 residues. Filled out from reference TRBV7-9 and TRBJ1-2, the complete variable domain reads DTGVSQNPRHKITKRGQNVTFRCDPISEHNRLYWYRQTLGQGPEFLTYFQNEAQLEKSRLLSDRFSAERPKGSFSTLEIQRTEQGDSAMYLCASSFGGDLLDGYTFGSGTRLTVV.

This chain joins TRBV6-1 and TRBJ2-7, with D unclear. The germline V gene has CDR1 MNHNS and CDR2 SASEGT. Trimming took off 0 bases at V and 6 bases at J, with 12 bases between the two ends. CDR3 length equals 14 residues. The CDR3 DNA reads as TGTGCCAGCAGTGAAGCGGCGGTTTTGGGCGAGCAGTACGTC. It is translated as CASSEAAVLGEQYV.

The V and J genes are TRBV7-9 and TRBJ2-1, with 9 positions matching TRBD2. V lost 3 bases and J lost 6; bases outside the gene matches: 9. This CDR3 is built from 16 residues. Germline V lookup: CDR1 SEHNR, CDR2 FQNEAQ (reference sequence). The CDR3 DNA reads as TGTGCCAGCAGCTTCTGGGCGGGAGGGCCACGCAATGAGCAGTTCTTC. This sequence encodes CASSFWAGGPRNEQFF.

CDR3 coding DNA: TGTGCCAGCAGGGAACCCGGGACAGGGCGTAGAGAGACCCAGTACTTC. This encodes CASREPGTGRRETQYF. The chain employs TRBV6-1 and TRBJ2-5; 9 bases agree with TRBD1. V shed 6 bases, J shed 4 bases, and the junction held 12 bases outside the gene matches. The CDR3 runs 16 residues. CDR1 is MNHNS, CDR2 SASEGT, per germline.

The rearrangement links TRBV6-1 to TRBJ2-7, with 10 bases fitting TRBD1. J was trimmed by 6 bases and V by 1 base; bases with no gene match: 6. CDR1 and CDR2 from the germline V gene are MNHNS and SASEGT. The CDR3 length is 15 residues. CDR3 DNA sequence: TGTGCCAGCAGTGAAGTAGGTCGGACAGGGGGCGAGCAGTACTTC. It translates to CASSEVGRTGGEQYF.

The chain employs TRBV28 and TRBJ2-5; D gene unclear. Trimming stripped 5 bases from V and 2 bases from J, with 12 bases between. Germline V lookup: CDR1 MDHEN, CDR2 SYDVKM. The CDR3 has 14 residues. In DNA form, the CDR3 reads TGTGCCAGCAGTCCCCGCGCGAGGCAAGAGACCCAGTACTTC. Translation: CASSPRARQETQYF.

The chain has TRBV29-1 and TRBJ2-7, with 7 bases identical to TRBD1. Per the germline V gene, CDR1 is SQVTM and CDR2 is ANQGSEA. This CDR3 has 11 residues. The CDR3 is CSTATGREQYF. CDR3 in DNA: TGCTCCACTGCGACAGGGCGCGAGCAGTACTTC.

This rearrangement joins TRBV15 to TRBJ2-2; the match to TRBD1 covers 7 bases. This CDR3 spans 16 amino acids. The junction had 7 bases not matched to a gene; V was cut back by 0 bases and J by 6 bases. Germline lookup yields CDR1 LNHNV and CDR2 YYDKDF (reference sequence). CDR3 DNA sequence: TGTGCCACCAGCAGAGATATGGGACAGCTGTCCGGGGAGCTGTTTTTT. Translating it yields CATSRDMGQLSGELFF.

The V call is TRBV7-2, the J call TRBJ1-2; D gene unclear. The ends were cut back, 1 base at V and 2 bases at J, with 8 bases in the middle. Per the germline V gene, CDR1 is SGHTA and CDR2 is FQGNSA. CDR3 length: 14 amino acids. The CDR3 loop is CASSLGRLNYGYTF. The CDR3 bases are TGTGCCAGCAGCTTAGGCAGACTGAACTATGGCTACACCTTC.

The table lists this clone with a few counts. The chain employs TRBV19 and TRBJ2-7, with 7 bases that match TRBD2. The CDR3 covers 15 residues. The V gene's germline CDR1 is LNHDA and CDR2 SQIVND (reference sequence). The V and J ends lost 1 base and 0 bases, in that order; junction bases with no gene match: 3. The DNA of the CDR3 is TGTGCCAGTAGTATAGCTAGCGGAAGCTCCTACGAGCAGTACGTC. Its protein is CASSIASGSSYEQYV.

As to this clone: The sample has other DNA sequences that encode this CDR3 too. The rearrangement uses TRBV12-3 or TRBV12-4 and TRBJ2-1; possible D gene TRBD2, 6 bases. The V end lost 5 bases, the J end lost 3 bases, and 8 bases lay between the germline ends. There are 13 residues in the CDR3. Here the CDR3 DNA reads TGTGCCAGCAGTACGCGGGGCTACAATGAGCAGTTCTTC. Protein sequence: CASSTRGYNEQFF.

This clone has just one count. The chain uses TRBV5-6 and TRBJ1-2, with 8 nucleotides matching TRBD1. The CDR3 has 15 residues. Germline CDR1 SGHDT, CDR2 YYEEEE. Unmatched junction bases numbered 8, after V lost 3 bases and J lost 4 bases. In DNA form, the CDR3 reads TGTGCCAGCAGCTCCGGTGGTGACAGGGGCTATGGCTACACCTTC. Translated: CASSSGGDRGYGYTF.

The rearrangement links TRBV5-5 to TRBJ2-1, with D possibly matching TRBD2 (5 bases). Germline V CDR1 and CDR2: SGHKS, YYEKEE (reference sequence). This CDR3 has 14 residues. Trimming stripped 6 bases from V and 9 bases from J, with 19 bases between. The CDR3 reads CASISDSGAGEQFF. In DNA form, the CDR3 reads TGTGCCAGCATCTCCGACTCGGGTGCGGGTGAGCAGTTCTTC.

The V gene is TRBV7-2, the J gene TRBJ1-5, with TRBD1 as a possible D gene (6 bases). Trimming stripped 5 bases from V and 7 bases from J, with 9 bases between. CDR1 and CDR2 from the germline V gene are SGHTA and FQGNSA. CDR3 length: 12 amino acids. The chain's CDR3 is CASSLQGQPQHF. For the CDR3, the DNA is TGTGCCAGCAGCCTACAGGGCCAGCCCCAGCATTTT.

V usage is TRBV24-1 and J usage is TRBJ2-7, with D possibly matching TRBD2 (5 bases). V lost 1 base, J lost 2 bases, and 14 bases lay in between. This CDR3 comprises 16 residues. Germline V gene sequence: CDR1 KGHDR, CDR2 SFDVKD. The CDR3 loop reads CATSDLGLKGAYEQYV. In nucleotides, the CDR3 is TGTGCCACCAGTGATTTAGGGTTAAAGGGAGCCTACGAGCAGTACGTC.

V gene TRBV5-6 combines with J gene TRBJ1-1; TRBD1 might be the D (5 bases). This CDR3 comprises 13 residues. V was clipped by 2 bases and J by 5 bases, with 10 bases between them. Per germline, CDR1 SGHDT and CDR2 YYEEEE. CDR3 in DNA: TGTGCCAGCAGCTTCGGGGGTGGGACTGAAGCTTTCTTT. It translates to CASSFGGGTEAFF.

V is TRBV10-2 and J is TRBJ2-7; TRBD1 is a possible D gene (5 bases). The V gene's germline CDR1 is WSHSY and CDR2 SAAADI. V lost 0 bases and J lost 7, with 13 bases in between. The CDR3 is 14 amino acids. The CDR3: CASSESTLDNEQYF. In DNA, the CDR3 is TGCGCCAGCAGTGAGTCGACTCTGGACAATGAGCAGTACTTC.

V usage is TRBV19 and J usage is TRBJ2-5, with 8 bases aligning to TRBD1. The germline CDR1 and CDR2 sequences are LNHDA and SQIVND (reference sequence). The CDR3 has 17 amino acids. With V trimmed by 3 bases and J by 4 bases, 13 bases remained unmatched. CDR3 loop: CASSIGAGQGHGETQYF. CDR3 DNA sequence: TGTGCCAGTAGTATCGGCGCCGGACAGGGCCACGGAGAGACCCAGTACTTC.

The V call is TRBV7-2, the J call TRBJ2-7, with TRBD1 identical over 12 bases. Germline V gives CDR1 SGHTA, CDR2 FQGNSA. The CDR3 is made up of 15 amino acids. V gave up 5 bases and J gave up 9 bases; unmatched junction bases: 11. CDR3 amino acids: CASSRTGGQGAVQYF. CDR3 DNA sequence: TGTGCCAGCAGCCGTACCGGGGGACAGGGGGCGGTGCAGTACTTC.

The chain recombines TRBV5-1 with TRBJ2-2; D might be TRBD2 (6 bases). Germline-derived CDR1 and CDR2 are SGHRS and YFSETQ. The CDR3 length is 16 residues. Trimming took off 3 bases at V and 5 bases at J, with 17 bases between the two ends. Here the CDR3 reads CASSSLSKGGTGELFF. CDR3 coding DNA: TGCGCCAGCAGCTCCCTGTCTAAAGGAGGGACCGGGGAGCTGTTTTTT.

A few counts support this clone. The rearrangement uses TRBV6-4 and TRBJ1-6, with a tentative D call TRBD1 (6 bases). With 3 bases removed from V and 7 bases from J, the gap between germline ends came to 10 bases. The CDR3 length is 14 residues. CDR1 MRHNA and CDR2 SNTAGT come from the germline V gene. This CDR3 is CASSEDSANSPLHF. The CDR3 region has the DNA TGTGCCAGCAGTGAGGACAGTGCCAATTCACCCCTCCACTTT.

The chain joins TRBV10-2 to TRBJ2-7; perhaps TRBD1 as D (5 bases). CDR3 length equals 13 residues. Trimming removed 1 base from V and 7 bases from J, with 11 bases in between. The germline gives CDR1 WSHSY, CDR2 SAAADI. Written as DNA, the CDR3 is TGCGCCAGCAGTGAGTGGGGCTACTTGGAGCAGTACGTC. It translates to CASSEWGYLEQYV.

This clone was observed a single time. The chain joins TRBV6-5 to TRBJ1-4; 7 bases are shared with TRBD1. Germline CDR1 reads MNHEY; CDR2 reads SVGAGI. This CDR3 contains 15 residues. With 6 bases clipped from V and 3 bases from J, the junction kept 7 bases outside the gene matches. In DNA, the CDR3 is TGTGCCAGCAGCCGCCAGGGGGAGCCTAATGAAAAACTGTTTTTT. It codes for CASSRQGEPNEKLFF.

This clone was seen a handful of times. This rearrangement joins TRBV10-3 to TRBJ2-5; D is ambiguous. CDR1 and CDR2 from the germline V gene are ENHRY and SYGVKD. The length of the CDR3 is 12 residues. V was pared by 8 bases and J by 2 bases, with 9 bases between. CDR3 DNA sequence: TGTGCCATCGCCGGTGTACAAGAGACCCAGTACTTC. Encoded protein: CAIAGVQETQYF.

The chain recombines TRBV18 with TRBJ1-4; the D gene is possibly TRBD1 (5 bases). The CDR3 runs 12 residues. Deletions cut 3 bases from V and 10 bases from J, with 9 bases between. Germline CDR1 reads KGHSH; CDR2 reads LQKENI. The CDR3 DNA follows: TGTGCCAGCTCACCGCGGGACGTAAAACTGTTTTTT. Its translation: CASSPRDVKLFF. The variable domain in full, completed from reference TRBV18 and TRBJ1-4, reads NAGVMQNPRHLVRRRGQEARLRCSPMKGHSHVYWYRQLPEEGLKFMVYLQKENIIDESGMPKERFSAEFPKEGPSILRIQQVVRGDSAAYFCASSPRDVKLFFGSGTQLSVL.

The chain uses TRBV11-2 and TRBJ2-7, with 10 positions matching TRBD2. The ends lost 5 bases at V and 3 bases at J; junction bases unmatched: 7. The germline V gene encodes CDR1 SGHAT and CDR2 FQNNGV. The CDR3 length is 15 residues. The CDR3 nucleotides read TGTGCCAGCAGCCCTCGACTAGCGGGTCTCTACGAGCAGTACTTC. Its translation: CASSPRLAGLYEQYF.

The genes are TRBV5-1 and TRBJ2-7; no clear D gene. This CDR3 spans 11 amino acids. Trimming removed 4 bases at V and 5 bases at J, with 7 bases between. Germline values: CDR1 SGHRS, CDR2 YFSETQ. The CDR3 DNA is TGCGCCAGCAGCCATTCCCACGAGCAGTACGTC. Residues: CASSHSHEQYV.